This T cell receptor beta chain comes out of a study of blood T cell repertoires in COVID-19. Study-wide background: PBMCs, B-cell-depleted T cells, or T cells provided the cDNA or gDNA that made up the material.

The germline V and J ends were trimmed by 3 bases and 4 bases, with 8 bases remaining between them. There are 13 residues in the CDR3. Assay: immunoSEQ multiplex PCR; the TCRdb copy retains only in-frame clones and omits some. The sample has fewer than 75,000 clones; 75% to 90% are singletons. The rearrangement links TRBV12-3 or TRBV12-4 to TRBJ2-3; D possibly corresponds to TRBD2 (6 bases). The receptor's source is an elderly man with acute or convalescent COVID-19. The sequenced material came from peripheral blood. The CDR3 loop reads CASSFGGADTQYF. The CDR3 region has the DNA TGTGCCAGCAGTTTCGGAGGGGCAGATACGCAGTATTTT.